This T cell receptor (beta chain) stems from a study of cytomegalovirus exposure and HLA in healthy donors. Across the study: The approximately 110 validation repertoires used a platform that matched the one used for the approximately 620 first-cohort repertoires, as a later analysis reported. Findings and limits, study-wide: Confirmation in vitro established that three CMV-associated chains were specific for CMV antigens. The study labeled 164 TCR beta chains cytomegalovirus-associated. Reports described diagnosis of cytomegalovirus status by the classifier as highly specific and sensitive.

Here immunoSEQ multiplex PCR was the method, and the copy in TCRdb shows in-frame clones only, minus some. This table holds around 140,000 clones, roughly 87% found once. This CDR3 is 13 amino acids long. V lost 4 bases, J lost 4 bases, and 3 bases stayed unmatched. Germline CDR1 MNHEY, CDR2 SVGAGI. Of note for this clone: The antigen remains unidentified.

The source of this sequence is a man younger than 30 in good health and CMV-seropositive. V is TRBV6-5 and J is TRBJ1-2; 7 bases fit TRBD1. Sequencing was performed on PBMCs. The CDR3 DNA reads TGTGCCAGCAGTTTAGACAGGGTCTATGGCTACACCTTC. This gives the protein CASSLDRVYGYTF.